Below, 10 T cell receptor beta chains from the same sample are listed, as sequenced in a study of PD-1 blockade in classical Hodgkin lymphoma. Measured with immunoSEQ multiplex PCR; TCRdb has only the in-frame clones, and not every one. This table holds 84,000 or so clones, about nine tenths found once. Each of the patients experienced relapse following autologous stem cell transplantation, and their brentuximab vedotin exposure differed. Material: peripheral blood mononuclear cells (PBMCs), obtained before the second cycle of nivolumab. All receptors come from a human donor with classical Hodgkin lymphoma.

Written as DNA, the CDR3 is TGCGCCAGCAGCCCCCCCCAGCGGGAGGTCTACAATGAGCAGTTCTTC. Its translation: CASSPPQREVYNEQFF. V gene TRBV5-1 combines with J gene TRBJ2-1; 9 nucleotides line up with TRBD2. Trimming removed 4 bases from V and 3 bases from J; junction bases left unmatched: 8. Looked up from germline, CDR1 is SGHRS and CDR2 is YFSETQ. The CDR3 spans 16 residues. The entire variable domain, with the rest obtained from reference TRBV5-1 and TRBJ2-1, is as follows: KAGVTQTPRYLIKTRGQQVTLSCSPISGHRSVSWYQQTPGQGLQFLFEYFSETQRNKGNFPGRFSGRQFSNSRSEMNVSTLELGDSALYLCASSPPQREVYNEQFFGPGTRLTVL.

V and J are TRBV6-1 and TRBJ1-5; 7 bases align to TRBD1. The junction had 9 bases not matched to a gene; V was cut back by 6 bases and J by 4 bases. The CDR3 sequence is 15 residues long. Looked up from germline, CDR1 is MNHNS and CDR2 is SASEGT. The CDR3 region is CASSEIGQANQPQHF. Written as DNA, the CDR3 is TGTGCCAGCAGCGAAATCGGACAGGCAAATCAGCCCCAGCATTTT.

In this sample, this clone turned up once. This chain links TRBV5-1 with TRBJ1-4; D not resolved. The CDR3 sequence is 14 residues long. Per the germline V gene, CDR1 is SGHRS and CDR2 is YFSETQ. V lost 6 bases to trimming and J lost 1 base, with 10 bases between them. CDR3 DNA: TGCGCCAGCACCCCGGGAGGAACTAATGAAAAACTGTTTTTT. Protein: CASTPGGTNEKLFF.

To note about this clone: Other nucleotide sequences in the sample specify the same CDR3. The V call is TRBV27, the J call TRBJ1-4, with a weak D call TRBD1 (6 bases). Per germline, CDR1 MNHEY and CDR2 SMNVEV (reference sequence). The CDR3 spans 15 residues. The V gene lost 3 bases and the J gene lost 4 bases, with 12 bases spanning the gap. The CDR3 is CASSFGGRINEKLFF. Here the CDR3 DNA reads TGTGCCAGCAGTTTCGGGGGCCGAATTAATGAAAAACTGTTTTTT.

DNA of the CDR3: TGTGCCAGTAGCGAACAGGTAATAGGCTACGAGCAGTACTTC. Its protein product is CASSEQVIGYEQYF. The chain has TRBV19 and TRBJ2-7, with a weak D call TRBD1 (5 bases). Germline values: CDR1 LNHDA, CDR2 SQIVND (reference sequence). CDR3 length: 14 residues. Between the trimmed V and J ends, which lost 6 bases and 3 bases, there was a span of 15 bases.

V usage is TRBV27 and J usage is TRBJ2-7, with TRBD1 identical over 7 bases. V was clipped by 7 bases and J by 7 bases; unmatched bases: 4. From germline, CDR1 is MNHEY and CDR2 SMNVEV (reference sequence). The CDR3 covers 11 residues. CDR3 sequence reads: CASNRGGEQYF. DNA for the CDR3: TGTGCCAGCAACAGGGGTGGTGAGCAGTACTTC.

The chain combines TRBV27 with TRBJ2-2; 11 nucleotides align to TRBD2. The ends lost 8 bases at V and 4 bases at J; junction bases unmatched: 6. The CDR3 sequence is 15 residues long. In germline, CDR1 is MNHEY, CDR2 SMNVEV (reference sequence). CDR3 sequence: CASGSLAGGTGELFF. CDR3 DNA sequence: TGTGCCAGCGGCTCCCTAGCGGGAGGCACCGGGGAGCTGTTTTTT.

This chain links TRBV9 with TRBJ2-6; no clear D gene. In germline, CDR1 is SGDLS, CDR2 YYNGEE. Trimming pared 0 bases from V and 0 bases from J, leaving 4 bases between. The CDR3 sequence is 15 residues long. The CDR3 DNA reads TGTGCCAGCAGCGTAGTAACCTCTGGGGCCAACGTCCTGACTTTC. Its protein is CASSVVTSGANVLTF.

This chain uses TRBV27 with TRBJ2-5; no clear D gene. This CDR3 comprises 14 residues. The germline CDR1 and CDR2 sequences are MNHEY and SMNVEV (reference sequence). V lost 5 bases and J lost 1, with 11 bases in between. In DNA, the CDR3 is TGTGCCAGCAGTCGCCCAGGCCCCCAAGAGACCCAGTACTTC. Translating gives CASSRPGPQETQYF.

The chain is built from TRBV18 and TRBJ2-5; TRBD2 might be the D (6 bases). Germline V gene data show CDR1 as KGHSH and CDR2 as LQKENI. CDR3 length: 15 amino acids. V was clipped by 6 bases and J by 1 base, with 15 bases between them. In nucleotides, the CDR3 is TGTGCCAGCTCCCCGGCGGCGGGAATCCAAGAGACCCAGTACTTC. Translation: CASSPAAGIQETQYF. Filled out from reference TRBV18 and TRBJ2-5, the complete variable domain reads NAGVMQNPRHLVRRRGQEARLRCSPMKGHSHVYWYRQLPEEGLKFMVYLQKENIIDESGMPKERFSAEFPKEGPSILRIQQVVRGDSAAYFCASSPAAGIQETQYFGPGTRLLVL.